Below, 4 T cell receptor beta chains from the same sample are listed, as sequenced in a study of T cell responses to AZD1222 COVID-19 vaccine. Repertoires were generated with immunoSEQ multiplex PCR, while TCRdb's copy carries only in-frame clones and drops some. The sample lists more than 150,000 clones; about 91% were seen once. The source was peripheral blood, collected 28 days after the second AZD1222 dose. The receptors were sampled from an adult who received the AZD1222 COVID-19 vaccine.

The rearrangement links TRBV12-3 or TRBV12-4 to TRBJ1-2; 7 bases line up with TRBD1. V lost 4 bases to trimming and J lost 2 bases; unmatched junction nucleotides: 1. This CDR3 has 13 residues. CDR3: CASSSGQNYGYTF. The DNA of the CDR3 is TGTGCCAGCAGTTCGGGACAGAACTATGGCTACACCTTC.

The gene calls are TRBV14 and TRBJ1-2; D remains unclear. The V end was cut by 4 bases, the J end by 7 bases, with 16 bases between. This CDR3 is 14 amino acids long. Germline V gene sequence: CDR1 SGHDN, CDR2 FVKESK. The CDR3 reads CASSPRGSPSGYTF. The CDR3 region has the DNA TGTGCCAGCAGCCCCCGGGGAAGTCCGAGTGGCTACACCTTC.

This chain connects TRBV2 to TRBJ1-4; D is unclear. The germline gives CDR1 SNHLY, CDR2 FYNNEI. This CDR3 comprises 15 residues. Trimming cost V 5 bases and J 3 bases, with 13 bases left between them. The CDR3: CASSPGRASNEKLFF. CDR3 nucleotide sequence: TGTGCCAGCAGTCCTGGCCGGGCTTCTAATGAAAAACTGTTTTTT.

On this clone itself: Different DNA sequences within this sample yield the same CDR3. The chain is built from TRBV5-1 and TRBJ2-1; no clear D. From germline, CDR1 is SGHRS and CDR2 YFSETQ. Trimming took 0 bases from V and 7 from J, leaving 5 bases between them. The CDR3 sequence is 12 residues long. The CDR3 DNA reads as TGCGCCAGCAGCTTGGAAGGGAATGAGCAGTTCTTC. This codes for CASSLEGNEQFF.